This T cell receptor beta chain was found in a study of OX40 agonist ivuxolimab in advanced cancers. Libraries were prepared by immunoSEQ multiplex PCR; TCRdb keeps only in-frame clonotypes and omits some of them. The table shows 100,000 to 120,000 clones, with more than 70% occurring only once. A note on this clone: One junction end disagrees with the germline gene, perhaps due to a read error.

The CDR3 runs 14 residues. Germline CDR1 SNHLY, CDR2 FYNNEI. This receptor was obtained from an adult with an advanced solid tumor such as melanoma, head and neck, liver or kidney cancer. Sequences were derived from CD4+ or CD8+ T cells sorted from blood, sampled in a trial of the OX40 agonist ivuxolimab. The chain joins TRBV2 to TRBJ2-5; tentative D call: TRBD2 (6 bases). CDR3 sequence (DNA): TGTGCCAGCAGTGAGTCGGGGGTTCAAGATACCCAGTACTTC. This encodes CASSESGVQDTQYF.